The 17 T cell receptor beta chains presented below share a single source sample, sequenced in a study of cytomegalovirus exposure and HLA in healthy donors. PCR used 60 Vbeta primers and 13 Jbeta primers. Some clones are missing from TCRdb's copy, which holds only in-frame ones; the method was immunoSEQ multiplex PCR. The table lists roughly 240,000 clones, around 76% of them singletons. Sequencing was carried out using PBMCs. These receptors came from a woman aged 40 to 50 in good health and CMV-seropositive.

The CDR3 here is CVLRSGGYTF. The DNA of the CDR3 is TGCGTACTTAGGAGTGGGGGCTACACCTTC. The gene calls are TRBV10-1 and TRBJ1-2; no firm D call. This CDR3 contains 10 residues. CDR1 and CDR2 from the germline V gene are WNHNN and SYGVQD (reference sequence).

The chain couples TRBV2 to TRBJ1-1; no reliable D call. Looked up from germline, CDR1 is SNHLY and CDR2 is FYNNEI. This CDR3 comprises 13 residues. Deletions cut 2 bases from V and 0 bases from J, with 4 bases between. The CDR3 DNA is TGTGCCAGCAGTGAATCCGTGAACACTGAAGCTTTCTTT. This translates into CASSESVNTEAFF.

The DNA of the CDR3 is TGTGCCAGTAGTATGGAGGGGAGGCCGGAGACCCAGTACTTC. Translation gives CASSMEGRPETQYF. The rearrangement joins TRBV19 to TRBJ2-5; TRBD2 is a possible D gene (6 bases). The ends were cut back, 3 bases at V and 5 bases at J, with 13 bases in the middle. This CDR3 is built from 14 residues. Germline assignment: CDR1 LNHDA and CDR2 SQIVND (reference sequence).

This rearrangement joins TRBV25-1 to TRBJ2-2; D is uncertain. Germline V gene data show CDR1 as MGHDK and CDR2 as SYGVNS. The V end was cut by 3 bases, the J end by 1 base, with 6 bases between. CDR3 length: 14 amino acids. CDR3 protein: CASSDRLNTGELFF. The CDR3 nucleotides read TGTGCCAGCAGTGACCGGTTGAACACCGGGGAGCTGTTTTTT.

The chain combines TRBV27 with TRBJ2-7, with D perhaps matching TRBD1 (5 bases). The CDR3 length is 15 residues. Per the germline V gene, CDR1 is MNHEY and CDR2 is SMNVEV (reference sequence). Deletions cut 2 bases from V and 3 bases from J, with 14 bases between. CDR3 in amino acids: CASSLTAGLDYEQYF. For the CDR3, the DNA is TGTGCCAGCAGTTTAACTGCAGGGTTGGACTACGAGCAGTACTTC.

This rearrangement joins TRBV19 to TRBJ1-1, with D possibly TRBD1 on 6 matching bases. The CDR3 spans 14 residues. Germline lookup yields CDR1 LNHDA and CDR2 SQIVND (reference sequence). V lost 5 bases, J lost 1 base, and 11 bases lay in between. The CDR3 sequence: CASSVRGTNTEAFF. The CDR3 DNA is TGTGCCAGTAGTGTGAGGGGGACGAACACTGAAGCTTTCTTT.

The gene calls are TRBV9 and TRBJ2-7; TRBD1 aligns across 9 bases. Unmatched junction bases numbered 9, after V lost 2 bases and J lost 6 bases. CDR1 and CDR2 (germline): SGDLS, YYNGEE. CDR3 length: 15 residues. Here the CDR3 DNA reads TGTGCCAGCAGCGTCGGGACAGGGATACAGGTCGAGCAGTACTTC. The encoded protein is CASSVGTGIQVEQYF. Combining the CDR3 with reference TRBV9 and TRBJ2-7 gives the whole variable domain DSGVTQTPKHLITATGQRVTLRCSPRSGDLSVYWYQQSLDQGLQFLIQYYNGEERAKGNILERFSAQQFPDLHSELNLSSLELGDSALYFCASSVGTGIQVEQYFGPGTRLTVT.

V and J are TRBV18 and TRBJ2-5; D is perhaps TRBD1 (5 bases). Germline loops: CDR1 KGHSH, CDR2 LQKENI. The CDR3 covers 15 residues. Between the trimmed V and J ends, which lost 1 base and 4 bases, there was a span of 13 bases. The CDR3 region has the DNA TGTGCCAGCTCACCACGGTACCAGGGTAGAGAGACCCAGTACTTC. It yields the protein CASSPRYQGRETQYF.

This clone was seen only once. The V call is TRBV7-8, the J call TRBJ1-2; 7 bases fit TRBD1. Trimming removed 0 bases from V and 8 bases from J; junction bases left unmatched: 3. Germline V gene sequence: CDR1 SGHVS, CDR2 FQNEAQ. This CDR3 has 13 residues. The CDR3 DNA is TGTGCCAGCAGCTTAGCGCGGACAGGCGGCTACACCTTC. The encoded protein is CASSLARTGGYTF. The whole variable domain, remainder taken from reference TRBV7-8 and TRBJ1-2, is GAGVSQSPRYKVAKRGQDVALRCDPISGHVSLFWYQQALGQGPEFLTYFQNEAQLDKSGLPSDRFFAERPEGSVSTLKIQRTQQEDSAVYLCASSLARTGGYTFGSGTRLTVV.

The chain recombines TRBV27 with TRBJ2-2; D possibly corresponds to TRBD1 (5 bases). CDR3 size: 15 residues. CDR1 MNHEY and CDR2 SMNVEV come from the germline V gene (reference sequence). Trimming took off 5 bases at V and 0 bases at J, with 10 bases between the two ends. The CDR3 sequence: CASSPRVANTGELFF. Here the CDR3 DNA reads TGTGCCAGCAGTCCCAGGGTCGCGAACACCGGGGAGCTGTTTTTT.

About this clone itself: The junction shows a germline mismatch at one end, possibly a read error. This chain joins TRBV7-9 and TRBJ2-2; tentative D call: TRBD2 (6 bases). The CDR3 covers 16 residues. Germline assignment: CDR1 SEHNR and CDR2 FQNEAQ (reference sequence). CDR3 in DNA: TGTTCCAGCAGCTTAGATGTGGGGGGAAACACCGGGGAGCTGTTTTTT. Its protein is CSSSLDVGGNTGELFF.

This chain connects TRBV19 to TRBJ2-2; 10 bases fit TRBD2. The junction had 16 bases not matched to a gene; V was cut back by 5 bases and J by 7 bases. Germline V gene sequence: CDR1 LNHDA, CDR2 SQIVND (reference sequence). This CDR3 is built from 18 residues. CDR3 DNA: TGTGCCAGTAGTCCCCGGACTAGCGGAGGGGCCCGTGGCGGGGAGCTGTTTTTT. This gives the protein CASSPRTSGGARGGELFF.

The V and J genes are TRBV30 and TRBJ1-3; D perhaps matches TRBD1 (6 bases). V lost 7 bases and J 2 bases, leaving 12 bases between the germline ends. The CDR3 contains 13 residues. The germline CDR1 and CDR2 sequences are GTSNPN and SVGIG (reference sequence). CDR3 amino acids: CASRTDTGNTIYF. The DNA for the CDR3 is TGTGCCTCCCGGACAGATACTGGAAACACCATATATTTT.

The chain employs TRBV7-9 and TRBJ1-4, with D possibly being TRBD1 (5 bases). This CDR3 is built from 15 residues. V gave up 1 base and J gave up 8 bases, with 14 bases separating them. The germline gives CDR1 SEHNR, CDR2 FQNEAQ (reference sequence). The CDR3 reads CASSLVVGGSEKLFF. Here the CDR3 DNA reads TGTGCCAGCAGCTTAGTGGTCGGGGGGAGCGAAAAACTGTTTTTT.

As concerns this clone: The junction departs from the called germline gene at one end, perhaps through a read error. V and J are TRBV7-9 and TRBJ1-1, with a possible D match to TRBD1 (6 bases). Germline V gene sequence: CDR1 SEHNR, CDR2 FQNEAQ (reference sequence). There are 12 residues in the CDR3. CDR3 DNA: TGTTCCAGCAGCGCCACAGGGTTCACAGCTTTCTTT. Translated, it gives CSSSATGFTAFF.

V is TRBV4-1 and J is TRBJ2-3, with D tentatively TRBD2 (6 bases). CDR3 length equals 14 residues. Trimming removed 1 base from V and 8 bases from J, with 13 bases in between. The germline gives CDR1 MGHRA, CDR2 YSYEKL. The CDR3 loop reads CASSQGRDGLTQYF. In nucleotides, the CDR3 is TGCGCCAGCAGCCAAGGGAGGGACGGCCTTACGCAGTATTTT.

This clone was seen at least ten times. The DNA of the CDR3 is TGTGCCAGCAGCTTAGCACCGGGACAGGGTGGGGCTGGCTACACCTTC. Amino acid sequence: CASSLAPGQGGAGYTF. This chain connects TRBV7-2 to TRBJ1-2, with TRBD1 identical over 9 bases. Germline V gene sequence: CDR1 SGHTA, CDR2 FQGNSA. The CDR3 consists of 16 residues. With V trimmed by 0 bases and J by 7 bases, 9 bases remained unmatched.